This is a list of T cell receptor beta chains from one sample in a study of blood T cell repertoires in COVID-19. Produced via immunoSEQ multiplex PCR; TCRdb's table is partial and in-frame only. The sample has 390,000 or so clones; approximately 87% are singletons. Sequenced input: peripheral blood. These receptors were collected from a woman aged 25 to 45 with COVID-19, enrolled during active disease. Each CDR3 is given with its conserved first and last residue. The D gene is left open where the match is weak. Rows may omit the clone size; those that give it use once, few, many or a size class.

D: TRBD2; J: TRBJ2-2; length: 15; V: TRBV4-2; size: many; CDR3: CASSQTSGDTGELFF; DNA: TGTGCCAGCAGCCAGACTAGCGGAGACACCGGGGAGCTGTTTTTT
D: TRBD2; J: TRBJ2-1; length: 15; V: TRBV30; size: few; CDR3: CAWSVASGRWNEQFF; DNA: TGTGCCTGGAGTGTAGCTAGCGGGAGATGGAATGAGCAGTTCTTC
D: .; J: TRBJ2-1; length: 18; V: TRBV11-2; size: .; CDR3: CASSLANLRRTLYNEQFF; DNA: TGTGCCAGCAGCTTAGCGAACCTGCGAAGGACTCTCTACAATGAGCAGTTCTTC
D: TRBD1; J: TRBJ2-4; length: 13; V: TRBV7-2; size: .; CDR3: CASSPDRADIQYF; DNA: TGTGCCAGCAGCCCCGACAGGGCGGACATTCAGTACTTC
D: TRBD1; J: TRBJ1-1; length: 15; V: TRBV7-2; size: .; CDR3: CASSLASGGHTEAFF; DNA: TGTGCCAGCAGCTTAGCGTCAGGGGGCCACACTGAAGCTTTCTTT
D: .; J: TRBJ2-7; length: 14; V: TRBV27; size: .; CDR3: CASSYQDRPYEQYF; DNA: TGTGCCAGCAGTTATCAGGACAGACCCTACGAGCAGTACTTC
D: .; J: TRBJ1-4; length: 15; V: TRBV6-5; size: .; CDR3: CASSYTGGTNEKLFF; DNA: TGTGCCAGCAGTTACACGGGGGGAACCAATGAAAAACTGTTTTTT
D: .; J: TRBJ2-7; length: 13; V: TRBV11-2; size: .; CDR3: CASSLGETYEQYF; DNA: TGTGCCAGCAGCTTAGGGGAGACCTACGAGCAGTACTTC
D: .; J: TRBJ1-2; length: 17; V: TRBV28; size: .; CDR3: CASSLGISGHLGNGYTF; DNA: TGTGCCAGCAGTTTGGGAATCTCGGGACACCTGGGGAATGGCTACACCTTC
D: TRBD2; J: TRBJ2-7; length: 13; V: TRBV2; size: .; CDR3: CATHRDYIYEQYF; DNA: TGTGCCACCCACCGGGACTATATCTACGAGCAGTACTTC
D: .; J: TRBJ1-1; length: 14; V: TRBV6-5; size: .; CDR3: CASSYRTGIEAAFF; DNA: TGTGCCAGCAGTTACCGAACAGGGATAGAGGCCGCTTTCTTT
D: .; J: TRBJ2-1; length: 17; V: TRBV21-1; size: .; CDR3: CASSKAPRTPRHNEQFF; DNA: TGTGCCAGCAGCAAAGCTCCCAGGACTCCTCGGCACAATGAGCAGTTCTTC
D: TRBD2; J: TRBJ2-7; length: 15; V: TRBV27; size: .; CDR3: CASSFRSGRALEQYF; DNA: TGTGCCAGCAGTTTCCGTAGCGGGAGGGCCTTGGAGCAGTACTTC
D: TRBD1; J: TRBJ1-1; length: 13; V: TRBV6-5; size: few; CDR3: CASRGQGRSEAFF; DNA: TGTGCCAGCAGAGGACAGGGGAGGAGTGAAGCTTTCTTT
D: .; J: TRBJ1-1; length: 14; V: TRBV21-1; size: .; CDR3: CASSKGQGTPEAFF; DNA: TGTGCCAGCAGCAAAGGTCAGGGGACCCCTGAAGCTTTCTTT
D: .; J: TRBJ1-4; length: 17; V: TRBV19; size: .; CDR3: CASSKDSLKLPNEKLFF; DNA: TGTGCCAGTTCCAAGGACTCCCTGAAACTTCCGAATGAAAAACTGTTTTTT
D: .; J: TRBJ2-3; length: 13; V: TRBV6-6; size: .; CDR3: CASSLLVSDTQYF; DNA: TGTGCCAGCAGTTTACTAGTCTCGGATACGCAGTATTTT
D: TRBD2; J: TRBJ2-2; length: 15; V: TRBV15; size: .; CDR3: CATSVGLAATGELFF; DNA: TGTGCCACCAGCGTGGGACTAGCGGCAACCGGGGAGCTGTTTTTT
D: .; J: TRBJ2-1; length: 13; V: TRBV15; size: once; CDR3: CATSRVWGTGQFF; DNA: TGTGCCACCAGCAGAGTCTGGGGGACTGGGCAGTTCTTC
D: TRBD2; J: TRBJ2-5; length: 16; V: TRBV7-2; size: .; CDR3: CASSTTSGRFAETQYF; DNA: TGTGCCAGCAGCACGACTAGCGGGAGGTTTGCCGAGACCCAGTACTTC
D: TRBD1; J: TRBJ2-3; length: 14; V: TRBV29-1; size: once; CDR3: CSVDRGGGTDTQYF; DNA: TGCAGCGTCGACAGGGGGGGAGGCACAGATACGCAGTATTTT
D: .; J: TRBJ2-2; length: 16; V: TRBV24-1; size: once; CDR3: CATSDKPGHPTGELFF; DNA: TGTGCCACCAGTGATAAGCCGGGACACCCGACCGGGGAGCTGTTTTTT
D: .; J: TRBJ1-6; length: 14; V: TRBV6-5; size: .; CDR3: CASRTGTFGSPLHF; DNA: TGTGCCAGCAGGACCGGGACATTCGGTTCACCCCTCCACTTT
D: .; J: TRBJ2-3; length: 14; V: TRBV15; size: .; CDR3: CATSGSRVTDTQYF; DNA: TGTGCCACCAGCGGATCCAGGGTCACAGATACGCAGTATTTT
D: TRBD2; J: TRBJ2-7; length: 16; V: TRBV5-1; size: .; CDR3: CASSLAPSGRPDEQYF; DNA: TGCGCCAGCAGCTTGGCCCCTAGCGGGAGGCCCGACGAGCAGTACTTC
D: TRBD1; J: TRBJ1-2; length: 15; V: TRBV7-2; size: few; CDR3: CASIPGGDRVGGYTF; DNA: TGTGCCAGCATCCCTGGGGGCGACAGGGTGGGAGGCTACACCTTC
D: .; J: TRBJ2-1; length: 13; V: TRBV5-1; size: .; CDR3: CASSGGTYNEQFF; DNA: TGCGCCAGCAGTGGAGGGACTTACAATGAGCAGTTCTTC
D: TRBD1; J: TRBJ2-7; length: 14; V: TRBV18; size: .; CDR3: CASSPKGQGYEQYF; DNA: TGTGCCAGCTCGCCTAAAGGACAGGGCTACGAGCAGTACTTC
D: TRBD1; J: TRBJ2-7; length: 12; V: TRBV2; size: .; CDR3: CASRQGAYEQYF; DNA: TGTGCCAGCAGGCAGGGGGCATACGAGCAGTACTTC
D: TRBD1; J: TRBJ2-7; length: 13; V: TRBV6-6; size: once; CDR3: CASSFRGQYEQYF; DNA: TGTGCCAGCAGTTTCAGGGGGCAATACGAGCAGTACTTC
D: TRBD2; J: TRBJ2-5; length: 13; V: TRBV29-1; size: .; CDR3: CSVALAGGETQYF; DNA: TGCAGCGTTGCGTTAGCGGGAGGAGAGACCCAGTACTTC